This T cell receptor (beta chain) was sequenced during a study of T cells in Graves' hyperthyroidism and ophthalmopathy. Overall study context: Once the initial diagnosis was made, peripheral blood was obtained before any treatment. Broader study findings: In the blood, most expanded thyroid clonotypes above 0.001 appeared as well.

Absence of ophthalmopathy progression within 18 months defined stable Graves' hyperthyroidism. Orbital computed tomography and thyroid ultrasound, together with serum TRAb and thyroxine and clinical symptoms, were used for diagnoses. RNA transcripts gave rise to amplified TCR beta CDR3 regions. Researchers ran a first-round RT-PCR on the TCR CDR3 using the HTBI primer set. TCRdb called the multiplex PCR reads again in MiXCR, with one record for every CDR3 protein. The repertoire holds roughly 170,000 distinct CDR3 sequences, about a sixth seen once, with 25% to 30% in the top ten. Germline V CDR1 and CDR2: SGHRS, YFSETQ. V was clipped by 0 bases and J by 2 bases, with 9 bases between them. The CDR3 has 15 residues. This clonotype was observed many times. The target antigen is unknown.

The sample taken for sequencing was blood. The chain carries TRBV5-1 and TRBJ1-5; D uncertain. The sequence was collected from a woman between 50 and 59 years old with Graves' hyperthyroidism. CDR3 region: CASSLGTSGNQPQHF. The CDR3, as DNA: TGCGCCAGCAGCTTGGGGACTTCGGGCAATCAGCCCCAGCATTTT.